Sequencing of this T cell receptor (beta chain) was carried out in a study of T cell changes during pregnancy in multiple sclerosis. CDR3 length: 13 amino acids. From germline, CDR1 is SGHNT and CDR2 YYREEE (reference sequence). About this clone: One end of the junction varies from germline; a read error may be responsible.

The data were produced by immunoSEQ multiplex PCR, yet TCRdb's version contains in-frame clones alone and is incomplete. Counted here are around 60,000 clones, over 85% occurring once; the ten biggest clones make up approximately 0.35%. The clonotype comes from a female donor with multiple sclerosis, enrolled in a pregnancy study. The sequences come from CD4+ T cells from peripheral blood mononuclear cells, collected before pregnancy. The genes are TRBV5-4 and TRBJ1-4, with D possibly TRBD1 on 5 matching bases. The CDR3 nucleotides are TGTGCCAGCAGCTCCCAGGGTAATGAAGAACTGTTTTTT. This sequence encodes CASSSQGNEELFF.